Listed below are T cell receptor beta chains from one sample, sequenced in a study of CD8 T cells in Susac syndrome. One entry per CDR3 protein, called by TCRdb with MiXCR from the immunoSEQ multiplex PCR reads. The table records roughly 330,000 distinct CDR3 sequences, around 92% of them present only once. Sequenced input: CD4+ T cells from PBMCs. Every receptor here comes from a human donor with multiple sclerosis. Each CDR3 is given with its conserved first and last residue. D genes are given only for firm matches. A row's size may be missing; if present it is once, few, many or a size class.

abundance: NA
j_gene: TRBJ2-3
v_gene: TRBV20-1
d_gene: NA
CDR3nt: TGCAGTGCTAGAGATCTGCCTAAAAGCACAGATACGCAGTATTTT
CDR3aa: CSARDLPKSTDTQYF

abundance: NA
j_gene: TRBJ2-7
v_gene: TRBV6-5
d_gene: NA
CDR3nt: TGTGCCAGCAGTAACAGAGCGGCCTACGAGCAGTACTTC
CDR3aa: CASSNRAAYEQYF

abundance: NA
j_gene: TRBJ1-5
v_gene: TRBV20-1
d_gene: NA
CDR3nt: TGCAGTGCTAGTGGTGAATTCCAGCCCCAGCATTTT
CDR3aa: CSASGEFQPQHF

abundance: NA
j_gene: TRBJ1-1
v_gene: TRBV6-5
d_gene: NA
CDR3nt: TGTGCCAGCAGTTACTCGATAGTAGGGTCCACTGAAGCTTTCTTT
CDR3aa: CASSYSIVGSTEAFF

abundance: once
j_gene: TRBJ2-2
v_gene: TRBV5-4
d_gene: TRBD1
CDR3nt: TGTGCCAGCAGCTTAAGGGACAGGGGGCCGAACACCGGGGAGCTGTTTTTT
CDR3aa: CASSLRDRGPNTGELFF

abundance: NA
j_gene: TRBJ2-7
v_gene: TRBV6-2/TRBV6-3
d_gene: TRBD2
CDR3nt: TGTGCCAGCAGTCGCGGGGGGCATAGCGGACCCGAGCAGTACTTC
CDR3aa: CASSRGGHSGPEQYF

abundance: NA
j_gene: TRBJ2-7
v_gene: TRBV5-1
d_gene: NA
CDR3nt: TGCGCCAGCAGCTTGGTAACGGAGGGGTCAGAGCAGTACTTC
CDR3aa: CASSLVTEGSEQYF

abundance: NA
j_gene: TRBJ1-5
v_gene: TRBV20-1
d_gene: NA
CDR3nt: TGCAGTGCGGGGGCACCCAATCAGCCCCAGCATTTT
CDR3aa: CSAGAPNQPQHF

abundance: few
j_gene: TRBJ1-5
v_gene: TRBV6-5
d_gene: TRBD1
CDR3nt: TGTGCCAGCAGTTACTCGGACAGGTATAGCAATCAGCCCCAGCATTTT
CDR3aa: CASSYSDRYSNQPQHF

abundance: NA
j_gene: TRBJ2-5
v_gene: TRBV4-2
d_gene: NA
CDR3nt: TGTGCCAGCAGCCCAGGGGGGGCCTGGGAGACCCAGTACTTC
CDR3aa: CASSPGGAWETQYF

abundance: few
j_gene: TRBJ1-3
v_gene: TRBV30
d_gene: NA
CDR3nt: TGTGCCTGGAGCGCCCTAATTGGTGCTGGAAACACCATATATTTT
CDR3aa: CAWSALIGAGNTIYF

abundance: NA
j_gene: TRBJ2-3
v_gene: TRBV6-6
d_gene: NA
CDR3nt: TGTGCCAGCAGCAAGGAACCTAGGATCACAGATACGCAGTATTTT
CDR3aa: CASSKEPRITDTQYF

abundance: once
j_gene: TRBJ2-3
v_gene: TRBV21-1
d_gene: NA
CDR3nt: TGTGCCAGCAGCCCCCTTACAGGCTTCGCCCCGACAGATACGCAGTATTTT
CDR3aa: CASSPLTGFAPTDTQYF

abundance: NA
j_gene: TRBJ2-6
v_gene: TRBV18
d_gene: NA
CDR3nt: TGTGCCAGCTCACCAATCTCAACACAGGGGGCCAACGTCCTGACTTTC
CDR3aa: CASSPISTQGANVLTF

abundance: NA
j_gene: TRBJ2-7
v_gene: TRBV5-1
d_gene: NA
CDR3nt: TGCGCCAGCAGCTCAGGGTCCACCTACGAGCAGTACTTC
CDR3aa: CASSSGSTYEQYF

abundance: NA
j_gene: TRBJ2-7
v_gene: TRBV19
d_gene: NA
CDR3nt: TGTGCCAGTAGCACCGGCGGAGGGGTCTACGAGCAGTACTTC
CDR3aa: CASSTGGGVYEQYF

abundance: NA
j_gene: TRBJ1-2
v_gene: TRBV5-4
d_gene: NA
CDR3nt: TGTGCCAGCAGCCCCCGCGCAGGGGATCGCTATGGCTACACCTTC
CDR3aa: CASSPRAGDRYGYTF

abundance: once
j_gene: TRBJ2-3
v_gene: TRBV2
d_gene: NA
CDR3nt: TGTGCCAGCCTACGAGAAGTCACAGATACGCAGTATTTT
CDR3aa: CASLREVTDTQYF

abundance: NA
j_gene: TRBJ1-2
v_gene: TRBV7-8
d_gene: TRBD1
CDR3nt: TGTGCCAGCAGCCCGGACAGGCCGCCTGACACCTTC
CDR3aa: CASSPDRPPDTF

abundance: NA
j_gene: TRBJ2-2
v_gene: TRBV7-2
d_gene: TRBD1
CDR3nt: TGTGCCAGCGAGACAGGGGACGCACCGCCAAACACCGGGGAGCTGTTTTTT
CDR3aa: CASETGDAPPNTGELFF

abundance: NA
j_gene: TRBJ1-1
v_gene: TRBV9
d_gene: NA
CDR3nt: TGTGCCAGCAGCCCTAGCATAGGTTATGAGGGGAGCACTGAAGCTTTCTTT
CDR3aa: CASSPSIGYEGSTEAFF

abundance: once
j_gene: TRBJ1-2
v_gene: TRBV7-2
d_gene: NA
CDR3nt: TGTGCCAGCAGCTTAGGACAGGCGGCTAACTATGGCTACACCTTC
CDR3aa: CASSLGQAANYGYTF